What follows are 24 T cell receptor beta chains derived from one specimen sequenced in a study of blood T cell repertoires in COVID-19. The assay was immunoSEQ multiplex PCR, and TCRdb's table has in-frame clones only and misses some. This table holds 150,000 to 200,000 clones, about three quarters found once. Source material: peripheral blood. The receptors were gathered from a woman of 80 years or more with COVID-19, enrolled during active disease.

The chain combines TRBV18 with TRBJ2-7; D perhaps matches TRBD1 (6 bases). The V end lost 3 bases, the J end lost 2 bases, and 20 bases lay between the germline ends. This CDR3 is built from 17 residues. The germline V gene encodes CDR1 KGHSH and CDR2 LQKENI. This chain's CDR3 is CASSPSKGNRAAYEQYF. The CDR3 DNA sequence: TGTGCCAGCTCACCGTCGAAGGGGAACAGGGCAGCCTACGAGCAGTACTTC.

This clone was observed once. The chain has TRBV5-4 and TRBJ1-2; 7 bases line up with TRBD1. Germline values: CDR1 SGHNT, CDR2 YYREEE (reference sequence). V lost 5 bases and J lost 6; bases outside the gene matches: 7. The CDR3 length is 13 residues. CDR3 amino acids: CASRPGGTDGYTF. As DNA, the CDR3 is TGTGCCAGCAGACCCGGAGGGACAGATGGCTACACCTTC.

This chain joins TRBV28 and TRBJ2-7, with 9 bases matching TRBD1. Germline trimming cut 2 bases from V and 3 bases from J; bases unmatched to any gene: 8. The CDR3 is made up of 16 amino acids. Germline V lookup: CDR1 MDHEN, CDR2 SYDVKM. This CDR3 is CASSLPPGQGDYEQYF. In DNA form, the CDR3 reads TGTGCCAGCAGTTTACCCCCGGGACAGGGAGACTACGAGCAGTACTTC.

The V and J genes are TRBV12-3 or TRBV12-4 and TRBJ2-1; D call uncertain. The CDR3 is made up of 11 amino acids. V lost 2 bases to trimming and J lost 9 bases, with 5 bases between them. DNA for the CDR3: TGTGCCAGCAGTTTAAAAGCTGAGCAGTTCTTC. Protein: CASSLKAEQFF.

In DNA, the CDR3 is TGTGCCAGCAGTTTTACAGGGATATACTCCTACGAGCAGTACTTC. Protein sequence: CASSFTGIYSYEQYF. V usage is TRBV28 and J usage is TRBJ2-7; a possible D gene is TRBD1 (6 bases). CDR1 and CDR2 from the germline V gene are MDHEN and SYDVKM. The CDR3 spans 15 residues. Trimming cost V 3 bases and J 0 bases, with 12 bases left between them. The full variable domain, rest sourced from reference TRBV28 and TRBJ2-7, is DVKVTQSSRYLVKRTGEKVFLECVQDMDHENMFWYRQDPGLGLRLIYFSYDVKMKEKGDIPEGYSVSREKKERFSLILESASTNQTSMYLCASSFTGIYSYEQYFGPGTRLTVT.

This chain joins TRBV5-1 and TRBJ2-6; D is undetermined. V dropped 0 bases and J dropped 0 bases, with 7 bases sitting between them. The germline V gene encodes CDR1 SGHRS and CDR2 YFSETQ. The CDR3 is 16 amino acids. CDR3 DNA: TGCGCCAGCAGCTTGGCCTACAGCTCTGGGGCCAACGTCCTGACTTTC. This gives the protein CASSLAYSSGANVLTF.

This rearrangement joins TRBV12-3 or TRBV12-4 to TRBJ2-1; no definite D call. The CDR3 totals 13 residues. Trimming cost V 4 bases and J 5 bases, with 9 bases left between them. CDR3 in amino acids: CASSSQANNEQFF. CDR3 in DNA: TGTGCCAGCAGTTCACAAGCGAACAATGAGCAGTTCTTC.

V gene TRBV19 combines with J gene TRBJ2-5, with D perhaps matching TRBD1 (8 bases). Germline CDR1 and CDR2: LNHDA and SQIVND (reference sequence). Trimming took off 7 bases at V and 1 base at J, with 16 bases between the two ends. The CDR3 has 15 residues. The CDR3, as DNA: TGTGCCAGTACCCCCAACAGGGGGGGCCAAGAGACCCAGTACTTC. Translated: CASTPNRGGQETQYF.

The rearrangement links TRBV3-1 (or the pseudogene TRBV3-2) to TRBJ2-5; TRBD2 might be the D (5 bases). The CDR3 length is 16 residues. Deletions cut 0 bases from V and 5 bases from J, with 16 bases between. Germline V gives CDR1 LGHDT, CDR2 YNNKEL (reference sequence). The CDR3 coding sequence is TGTGCCAGCAGCCAAGAGATACCTATAAGGAGGGAGACCCAGTACTTC. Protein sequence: CASSQEIPIRRETQYF.

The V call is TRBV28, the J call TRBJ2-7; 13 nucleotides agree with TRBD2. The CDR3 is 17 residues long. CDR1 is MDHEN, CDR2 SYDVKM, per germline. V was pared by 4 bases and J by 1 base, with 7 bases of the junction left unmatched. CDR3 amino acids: CASSSYGLAGASYEQYF. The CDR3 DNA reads TGTGCCAGCAGTTCCTATGGACTAGCGGGGGCTTCCTACGAGCAGTACTTC.

For the CDR3, the DNA is TGTGCCAGCAGCCTACAGGGTTATACTGAAGCTTTCTTT. Translating it yields CASSLQGYTEAFF. The rearrangement links TRBV3-1 (or the pseudogene TRBV3-2) to TRBJ1-1; D might be TRBD1 (6 bases). The CDR3 has 13 residues. Germline V CDR1 and CDR2: LGHDT, YNNKEL (reference sequence). V was cut by 4 bases and J by 5 bases, with 11 bases left in between.

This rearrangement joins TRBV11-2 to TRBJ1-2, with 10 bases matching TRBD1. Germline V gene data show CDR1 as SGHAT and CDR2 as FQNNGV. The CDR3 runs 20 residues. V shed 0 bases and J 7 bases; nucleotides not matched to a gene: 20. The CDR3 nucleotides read TGTGCCAGCAGCTTAGATGGCCTCCGGGACAGGGGCCAGACCGGCTCTGGCTACACCTTC. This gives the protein CASSLDGLRDRGQTGSGYTF.

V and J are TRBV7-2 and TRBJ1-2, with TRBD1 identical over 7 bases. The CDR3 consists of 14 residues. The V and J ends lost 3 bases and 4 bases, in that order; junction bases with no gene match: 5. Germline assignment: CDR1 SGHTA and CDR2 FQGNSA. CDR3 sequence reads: CASSFRQGAYGYTF. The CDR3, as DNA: TGTGCCAGCAGCTTCAGACAGGGCGCCTATGGCTACACCTTC.

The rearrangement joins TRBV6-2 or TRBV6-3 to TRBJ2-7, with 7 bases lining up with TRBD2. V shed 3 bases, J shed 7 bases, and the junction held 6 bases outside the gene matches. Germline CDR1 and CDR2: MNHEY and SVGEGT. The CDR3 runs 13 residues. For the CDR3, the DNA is TGTGCCAGCAGTTATGTCAGGCGGGGGGAGCAGTACTTC. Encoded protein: CASSYVRRGEQYF.

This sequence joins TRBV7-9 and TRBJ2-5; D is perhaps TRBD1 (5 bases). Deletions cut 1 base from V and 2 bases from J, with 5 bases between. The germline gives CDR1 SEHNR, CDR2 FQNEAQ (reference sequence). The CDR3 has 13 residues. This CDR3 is CASSLGQQETQYF. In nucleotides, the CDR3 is TGTGCCAGCAGCTTAGGACAGCAAGAGACCCAGTACTTC.

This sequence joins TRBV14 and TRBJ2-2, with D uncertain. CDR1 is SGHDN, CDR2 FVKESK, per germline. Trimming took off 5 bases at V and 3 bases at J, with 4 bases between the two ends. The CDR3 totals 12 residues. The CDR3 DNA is TGTGCCAGCAGCTATCACACCGGGGAGCTGTTTTTT. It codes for CASSYHTGELFF.

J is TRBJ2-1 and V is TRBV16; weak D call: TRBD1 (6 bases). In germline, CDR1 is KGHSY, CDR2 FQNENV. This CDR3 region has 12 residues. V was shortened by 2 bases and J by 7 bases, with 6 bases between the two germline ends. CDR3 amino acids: CASSQTGNEQFF. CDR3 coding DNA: TGTGCCAGCAGCCAAACAGGGAATGAGCAGTTCTTC.

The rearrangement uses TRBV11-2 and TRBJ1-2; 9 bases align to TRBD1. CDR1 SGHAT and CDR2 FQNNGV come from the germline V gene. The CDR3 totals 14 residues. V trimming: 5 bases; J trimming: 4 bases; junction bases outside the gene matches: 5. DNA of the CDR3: TGTGCCAGCAGCCGGGACAGGGACGGCTATGGCTACACCTTC. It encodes CASSRDRDGYGYTF.

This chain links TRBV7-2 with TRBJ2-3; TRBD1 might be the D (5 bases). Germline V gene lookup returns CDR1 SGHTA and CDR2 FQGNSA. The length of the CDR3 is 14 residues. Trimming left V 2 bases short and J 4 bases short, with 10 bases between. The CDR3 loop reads CASSLIWGADTQYF. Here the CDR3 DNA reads TGTGCCAGCAGCTTAATTTGGGGCGCAGATACGCAGTATTTT.

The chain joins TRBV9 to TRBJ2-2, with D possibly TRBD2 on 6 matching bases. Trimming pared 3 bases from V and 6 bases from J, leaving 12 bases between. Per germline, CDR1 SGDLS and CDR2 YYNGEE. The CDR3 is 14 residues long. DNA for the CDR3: TGTGCCAGCAGCGAGGACCTAGCGCCCGGGGAGCTGTTTTTT. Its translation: CASSEDLAPGELFF.

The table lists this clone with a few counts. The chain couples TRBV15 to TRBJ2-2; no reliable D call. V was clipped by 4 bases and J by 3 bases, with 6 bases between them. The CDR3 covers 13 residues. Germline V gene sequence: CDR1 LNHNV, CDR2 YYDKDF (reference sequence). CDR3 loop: CATSIDYTGELFF. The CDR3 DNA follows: TGTGCCACCAGCATAGACTACACCGGGGAGCTGTTTTTT.

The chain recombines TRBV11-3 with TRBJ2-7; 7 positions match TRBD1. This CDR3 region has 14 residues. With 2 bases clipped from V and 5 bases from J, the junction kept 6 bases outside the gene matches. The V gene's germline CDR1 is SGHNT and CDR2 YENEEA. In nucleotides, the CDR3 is TGTGCCAGCAGCTTAACCGACAGGGTCCACGAGCAGTACTTC. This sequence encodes CASSLTDRVHEQYF.

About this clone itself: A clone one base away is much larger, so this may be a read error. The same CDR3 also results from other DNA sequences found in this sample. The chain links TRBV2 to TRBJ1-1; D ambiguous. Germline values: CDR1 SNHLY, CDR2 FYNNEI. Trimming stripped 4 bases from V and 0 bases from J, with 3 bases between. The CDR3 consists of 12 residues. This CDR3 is CASSAMNTEAFF. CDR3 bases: TGTGCCAGCAGTGCTATGAACACTGAAGCTTTCTTT. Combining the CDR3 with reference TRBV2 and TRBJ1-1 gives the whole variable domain EPEVTQTPSHQVTQMGQEVILRCVPISNHLYFYWYRQILGQKVEFLVSFYNNEISEKSEIFDDQFSVERPDGSNFTLKIRSTKLEDSAMYFCASSAMNTEAFFGQGTRLTVV.

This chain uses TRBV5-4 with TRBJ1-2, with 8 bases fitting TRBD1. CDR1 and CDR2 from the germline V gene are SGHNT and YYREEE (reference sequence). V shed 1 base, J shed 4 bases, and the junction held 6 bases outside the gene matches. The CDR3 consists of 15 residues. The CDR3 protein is CASSLLTGVPYGYTF. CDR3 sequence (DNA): TGTGCCAGCAGCTTGCTGACAGGGGTGCCCTATGGCTACACCTTC.